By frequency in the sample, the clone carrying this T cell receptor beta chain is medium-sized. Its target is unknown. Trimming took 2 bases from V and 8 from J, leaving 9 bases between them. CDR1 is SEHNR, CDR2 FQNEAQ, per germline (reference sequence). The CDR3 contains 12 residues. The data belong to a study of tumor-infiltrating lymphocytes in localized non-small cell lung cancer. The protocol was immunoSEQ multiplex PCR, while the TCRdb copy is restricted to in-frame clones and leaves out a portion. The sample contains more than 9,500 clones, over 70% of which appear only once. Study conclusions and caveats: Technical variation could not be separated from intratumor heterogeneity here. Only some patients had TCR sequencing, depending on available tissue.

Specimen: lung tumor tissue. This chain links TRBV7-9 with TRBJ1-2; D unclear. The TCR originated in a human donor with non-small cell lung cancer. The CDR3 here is CASSLLAGGYTF. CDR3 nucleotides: TGTGCCAGCAGCTTACTCGCTGGCGGCTACACCTTC.